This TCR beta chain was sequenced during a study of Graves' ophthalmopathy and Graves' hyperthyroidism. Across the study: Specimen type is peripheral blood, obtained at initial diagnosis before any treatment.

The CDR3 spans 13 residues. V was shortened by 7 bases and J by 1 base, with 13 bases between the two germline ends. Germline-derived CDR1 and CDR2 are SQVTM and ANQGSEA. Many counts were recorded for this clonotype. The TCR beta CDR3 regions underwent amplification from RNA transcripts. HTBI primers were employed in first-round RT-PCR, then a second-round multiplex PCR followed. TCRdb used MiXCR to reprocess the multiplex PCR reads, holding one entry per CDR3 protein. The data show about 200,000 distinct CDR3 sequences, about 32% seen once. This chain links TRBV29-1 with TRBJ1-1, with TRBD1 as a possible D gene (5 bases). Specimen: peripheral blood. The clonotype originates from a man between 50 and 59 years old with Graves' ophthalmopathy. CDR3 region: CSAKDGGNTEAFF. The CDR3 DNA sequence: TGCAGCGCTAAGGACGGGGGGAACACTGAAGCTTTCTTT.